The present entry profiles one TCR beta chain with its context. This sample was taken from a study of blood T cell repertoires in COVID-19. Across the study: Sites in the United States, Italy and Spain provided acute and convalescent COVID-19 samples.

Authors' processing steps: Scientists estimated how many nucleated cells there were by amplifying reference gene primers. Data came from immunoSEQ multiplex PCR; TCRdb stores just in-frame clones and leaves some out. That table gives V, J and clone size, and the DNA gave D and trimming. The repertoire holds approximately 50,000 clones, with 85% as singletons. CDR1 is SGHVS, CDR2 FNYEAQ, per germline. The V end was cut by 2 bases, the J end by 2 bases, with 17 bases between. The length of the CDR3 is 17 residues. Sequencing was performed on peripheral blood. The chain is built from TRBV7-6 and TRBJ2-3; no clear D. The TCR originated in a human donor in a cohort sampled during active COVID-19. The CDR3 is CASSLTVTTSNTDTQYF. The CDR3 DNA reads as TGTGCCAGCAGCTTAACAGTGACAACTTCCAACACAGATACGCAGTATTTT.